This T cell receptor (beta chain) emerged from a study of chemoradiotherapy in HPV16-positive cancers. Study-wide results and limits: The functional HPV-specific definition rests on just two HPV16-positive patients.

Using immunoSEQ multiplex PCR, the repertoire was profiled, and TCRdb retains in-frame clones only, with some absent. The sample lists 40,000 or so clones, 65% to 80% occurring once. The count of this clone is one. Its antigen remains unknown. V lost 5 bases, J lost 10 bases, and 14 bases stayed unmatched. Germline V gene sequence: CDR1 SGHTA, CDR2 FQGNSA. The CDR3 covers 18 residues. The receptor comes from a human donor with HPV-associated anogenital cancer. The material sequenced was blood, taken from a patient who underwent chemoradiotherapy. The V and J genes are TRBV7-2 and TRBJ2-1; 16 nucleotides align to TRBD2. CDR3 sequence reads: CASSLYGTSGGEPREQFF. CDR3 nucleotide sequence: TGTGCCAGCAGCCTATACGGGACTAGCGGGGGGGAACCCCGAGAGCAGTTCTTC.